These 7 T cell receptor beta chains originate from one sample sequenced in a study of shared clonotypes between healthy human individuals. Repertoires were generated with immunoSEQ multiplex PCR, while TCRdb's copy carries only in-frame clones and drops some. The profile shows about 820,000 clones, 85% to 95% of them singletons. Terminally differentiated effector memory CD45RA+ cells were excluded from the naive CD8 cells, which were CD45RO-negative and positively selected for CCR7. The sample was naive CD8+ T cells sorted from blood. The receptors were sampled from a man in his thirties or forties in good health.

V usage is TRBV29-1 and J usage is TRBJ2-1, with a possible D match to TRBD2 (6 bases). V dropped 5 bases and J dropped 7 bases, with 12 bases sitting between them. Germline-derived CDR1 and CDR2 are SQVTM and ANQGSEA. This CDR3 region has 12 residues. CDR3 DNA: TGCAGCGTTCTGACTAGGCTGAATGAGCAGTTCTTC. It translates to CSVLTRLNEQFF.

The chain recombines TRBV7-9 with TRBJ2-7; D is perhaps TRBD2 (5 bases). Looked up from germline, CDR1 is SEHNR and CDR2 is FQNEAQ (reference sequence). There are 15 residues in the CDR3. V gave up 4 bases and J gave up 0 bases, with 13 bases separating them. CDR3 region: CASSSPGVGSYEQYF. DNA of the CDR3: TGTGCCAGCAGCTCCCCCGGGGTTGGCTCCTACGAGCAGTACTTC.

The genes are TRBV5-1 and TRBJ2-7; D remains unclear. The ends were cut back, 0 bases at V and 2 bases at J, with 9 bases in the middle. This CDR3 comprises 14 residues. Germline V gives CDR1 SGHRS, CDR2 YFSETQ. CDR3 in amino acids: CASSLVTSPYEQYF. The CDR3 coding sequence is TGCGCCAGCAGCTTGGTAACATCCCCCTACGAGCAGTACTTC.

The V gene is TRBV4-1, the J gene TRBJ2-2; TRBD1 might be the D (6 bases). Per germline, CDR1 MGHRA and CDR2 YSYEKL. CDR3 length equals 13 residues. V dropped 4 bases and J dropped 6 bases, with 9 bases sitting between them. CDR3: CASSLQGSGELFF. Written as DNA, the CDR3 is TGCGCCAGCAGCCTTCAGGGGTCCGGGGAGCTGTTTTTT.

This chain connects TRBV7-9 to TRBJ2-1; 10 bases map to TRBD2. The CDR3 consists of 14 residues. V dropped 5 bases and J dropped 9; count of bases not matched to a gene: 7. Germline loops: CDR1 SEHNR, CDR2 FQNEAQ (reference sequence). The CDR3 protein is CASSLGLADGEQFF. For the CDR3, the DNA is TGTGCCAGCAGCCTCGGACTAGCGGACGGTGAGCAGTTCTTC.

J is TRBJ1-2 and V is TRBV27, with D perhaps matching TRBD1 (5 bases). V gave up 2 bases and J gave up 4 bases, with 11 bases separating them. From germline, CDR1 is MNHEY and CDR2 SMNVEV (reference sequence). The CDR3 consists of 14 residues. This chain's CDR3 is CASSLKGIGYGYTF. The DNA of the CDR3 is TGTGCCAGCAGTTTAAAGGGGATTGGCTATGGCTACACCTTC.

The chain has TRBV5-4 and TRBJ2-1; 13 bases agree with TRBD2. The CDR3 is 18 amino acids. Germline V CDR1 and CDR2: SGHNT, YYREEE (reference sequence). The V gene end was trimmed by 4 bases and the J gene end by 4 bases; junction bases not matched to a gene: 11. The CDR3 nucleotides read TGTGCCAGCAGCCCCGGGACAACTAGCGGGAGGGGGTACAATGAGCAGTTCTTC. Protein: CASSPGTTSGRGYNEQFF.